The next 10 T cell receptor beta chains were all read from a single sample in a study of T cells in Graves' hyperthyroidism and ophthalmopathy. Regions amplified from RNA transcripts were the TCR beta CDR3 regions. Carried out on the TCR CDR3, a first-round RT-PCR used the HTBI primer set. Using its own MiXCR run on the multiplex PCR reads, TCRdb lists one record per CDR3 protein. The data hold around 500,000 distinct CDR3 sequences, with 12% to 15% observed a single time. The sequenced sample was blood. These receptors were obtained from a woman between 40 and 50 years old with Graves' hyperthyroidism.

The chain carries TRBV19 and TRBJ2-2; tentatively, D is TRBD2 (5 bases). CDR1 and CDR2 (germline): LNHDA, SQIVND (reference sequence). V was cut by 6 bases and J by 4 bases, with 12 bases left in between. This CDR3 has 14 residues. The CDR3 protein is CASSMVASTGELFF. CDR3 bases: TGTGCCAGTAGCATGGTAGCGAGCACCGGGGAGCTGTTTTTT.

For the CDR3, the DNA is TGTGCCAGCAGCCTTACGGGGGTACAGGGGCCGGTTAGCAATCAGCCCCAGCATTTT. Encoded protein: CASSLTGVQGPVSNQPQHF. This chain joins TRBV2 and TRBJ1-5; 7 positions agree with TRBD1. The CDR3 is made up of 19 amino acids. V dropped 6 bases and J dropped 0; count of bases not matched to a gene: 17. The germline V gene encodes CDR1 SNHLY and CDR2 FYNNEI.

This clonotype has just a few counts. The junction differs from germline at one of its ends, possibly a read error. The V and J genes are TRBV6-1 and TRBJ2-2; no clear D gene. The germline gives CDR1 MNHNS, CDR2 SASEGT. This CDR3 has 13 residues. The CDR3 nucleotides read TGTACCAGCAGTGAAGTGCTGGCCGGGGAGCTGTTTTTT. It yields the protein CTSSEVLAGELFF.

The chain recombines TRBV19 with TRBJ2-1; D is perhaps TRBD2 (5 bases). CDR1 LNHDA and CDR2 SQIVND come from the germline V gene (reference sequence). This CDR3 is 15 amino acids long. The V and J ends lost 3 bases and 6 bases respectively, with 15 bases between them. In DNA form, the CDR3 reads TGTGCCAGTAGTATCGCAGCGGCTCCTGGCAATGAGCAGTTCTTC. It specifies CASSIAAAPGNEQFF. Full variable domain (remainder filled in from reference TRBV19 and TRBJ2-1): DGGITQSPKYLFRKEGQNVTLSCEQNLNHDAMYWYRQDPGQGLRLIYYSQIVNDFQKGDIAEGYSVSREKKESFPLTVTSAQKNPTAFYLCASSIAAAPGNEQFFGPGTRLTVL.

This clonotype was counted ten times or more. The chain carries TRBV6-1 and TRBJ2-1, with 8 nucleotides matching TRBD1. Unmatched junction bases numbered 10, after V lost 5 bases and J lost 10 bases. CDR3 length: 14 amino acids. CDR1 and CDR2 from the germline V gene are MNHNS and SASEGT. Here the CDR3 reads CASSTRDRPREQFF. CDR3 nucleotides: TGTGCCAGCAGTACCAGGGACAGGCCCAGGGAGCAGTTCTTC.

Many counts were recorded for this clonotype. The gene calls are TRBV29-1 and TRBJ2-5; TRBD2 agrees at 7 bases. This CDR3 region has 15 residues. Germline CDR1 is SQVTM and CDR2 is ANQGSEA. After removal of 1 base from V and 1 base from J, the junction contained 6 bases not matched to a gene. The CDR3, as DNA: TGCAGCGTTGAAGGCGGGGGATTTTTCCAAGAGACCCAGTACTTC. It codes for CSVEGGGFFQETQYF.

The chain carries TRBV19 and TRBJ1-4, with D perhaps TRBD1 (5 bases). The length of the CDR3 is 15 residues. The germline CDR1 and CDR2 sequences are LNHDA and SQIVND (reference sequence). The V gene lost 1 base and the J gene lost 7 bases, with 13 bases spanning the gap. CDR3 region: CASSIGGTYTEKLFF. DNA of the CDR3: TGTGCCAGTAGTATAGGAGGGACCTATACTGAAAAACTGTTTTTT.

The table lists this clonotype with a count of one. Germline and junction disagree at one end, which may indicate a read error. V gene TRBV4-1 combines with J gene TRBJ2-5; TRBD2 aligns across 7 bases. The germline gives CDR1 MGHRA, CDR2 YSYEKL. The CDR3 runs 16 residues. CDR3 nucleotide sequence: TGCGCCAGCAGCCAAGGATCTAGCGGCCTAAAAGAGACCCAGGACTTC. Its protein is CASSQGSSGLKETQDF.

The chain employs TRBV6-2 or TRBV6-3 and TRBJ2-7, with TRBD1 identical over 10 bases. There are 17 residues in the CDR3. Germline CDR1 reads MNHEY; CDR2 reads SVGEGT. Trimming cost V 5 bases and J 3 bases; bases outside gene matches: 13. The CDR3 DNA follows: TGTGCCAGCAGTCGTCCCAGCAAGGGACAGGGGAACTACGAGCAGTACTTC. Translation gives CASSRPSKGQGNYEQYF.

The sample holds many counts of this clonotype. This chain connects TRBV20-1 to TRBJ2-3; no clear D. V lost 6 bases to trimming and J lost 2 bases, with 18 bases between them. Germline V gene sequence: CDR1 DFQATT, CDR2 SNEGSKA (reference sequence). This CDR3 region has 15 residues. The CDR3 coding sequence is TGCAGTGCACAAACTGGCACTTCATACACAGATACGCAGTATTTT. Translation gives CSAQTGTSYTDTQYF.